The entry below describes one T cell receptor (beta chain). Antigen: not known. Only in-frame clones appear in the TCRdb table, and some are missing; sequencing was by immunoSEQ multiplex PCR. The table shows 95,000 to 150,000 clones, with 87% occurring only once. This sample stems from a study of T cell responses to AZD1222 COVID-19 vaccine. The germline V and J ends were trimmed by 4 bases and 4 bases, with 11 bases remaining between them. This CDR3 is 13 amino acids long. CDR1 is SGHRS, CDR2 YFSETQ, per germline. The study, taken as a whole, reports: It should be noted that donors were predominantly white British and more often female, and clonal diversity was possibly underestimated. Nearly half of spike-specific TCRs reportedly target variant regions that are unmutated in the B.1.351 and B.1.1.7 variants. It was only after the peak T cell response that any repertoires were sampled.

The gene calls are TRBV5-1 and TRBJ1-1, with D possibly TRBD1 on 6 matching bases. The sequence derives from an adult in good health. The sample here was peripheral blood, taken on day 0 of AZD1222 vaccination. The CDR3 DNA reads TGCGCCAGCAGCATGGACAGCAGCACTGAAGCTTTCTTT. The encoded protein is CASSMDSSTEAFF.